The 16 T cell receptor beta chains given below trace back to one sample, sequenced in a study of blood T cell repertoires in COVID-19 (dated by TCRdb to 2020 to 2022). Library preparation used the immunoSEQ multiplex PCR assay. The table comes from immuneACCESS by way of TCRdb, which keeps in-frame sequences with V and J called. Part of the clones is missing from these tables; in studies checked, under half for an unresolved V gene and the rest for unknown reasons. The sample includes 250,000 or so clones, with more than 70% observed a single time. The ten largest clones add up to roughly 6.3% of the sample. Sequencing was carried out using peripheral blood. Receptors were obtained from a woman in her 30s with COVID-19, enrolled during active disease.

This chain links TRBV5-6 with TRBJ2-1; D possibly corresponds to TRBD2 (7 bases). Per the germline V gene, CDR1 is SGHDT and CDR2 is YYEEEE. The CDR3 length is 14 residues. The V end was cut by 2 bases, the J end by 9 bases, with 15 bases between. The CDR3 bases are TGTGCCAGCAGCTTTGGGAGGGGGGTTTGTGAGCAGTTCTTC. This codes for CASSFGRGVCEQFF.

The chain recombines TRBV7-2 with TRBJ1-2, with D hard to call. CDR1 and CDR2 (germline): SGHTA, FQGNSA. The ends were cut back, 1 base at V and 4 bases at J, with 10 bases in the middle. The CDR3 covers 14 residues. CDR3 loop: CASSLVRRSYGYTF. CDR3 sequence (DNA): TGTGCCAGCAGCTTAGTTCGGCGGTCCTATGGCTACACCTTC.

V gene TRBV4-3 combines with J gene TRBJ2-1; D perhaps matches TRBD2 (6 bases). The CDR3 is 16 amino acids. Germline lookup yields CDR1 LGHNA and CDR2 YSLEER. Trimming left V 4 bases short and J 0 bases short, with 13 bases between. DNA of the CDR3: TGCGCCAGCAGCCCGGAGGGGCGGAGCTCCTACAATGAGCAGTTCTTC. Translating it yields CASSPEGRSSYNEQFF.

CDR3 residues: CASSLSGQGHSYEQYF. CDR3 DNA sequence: TGTGCCAGCAGTTTATCAGGACAGGGCCATTCCTACGAGCAGTACTTC. The chain couples TRBV27 to TRBJ2-7; TRBD1 matches 8 bases. This CDR3 contains 16 residues. V lost 0 bases and J lost 1; bases outside the gene matches: 5. CDR1 and CDR2 (germline): MNHEY, SMNVEV (reference sequence).

This chain connects TRBV7-6 to TRBJ2-3, with TRBD2 matching 7 bases. The CDR3 has 15 residues. V shed 1 base, J shed 6 bases, and the junction held 7 bases outside the gene matches. Germline assignment: CDR1 SGHVS and CDR2 FNYEAQ. CDR3 residues: CASSLGAGRGDTQYF. DNA of the CDR3: TGTGCCAGCAGCTTAGGAGCGGGGAGAGGGGATACGCAGTATTTT.

The chain uses TRBV6-5 and TRBJ2-6, with D unresolved. The V gene's germline CDR1 is MNHEY and CDR2 SVGAGI. The CDR3 has 15 residues. V dropped 2 bases and J dropped 0 bases, with 5 bases sitting between them. The CDR3 DNA reads as TGTGCCAGCAGTTACATGGCCTCTGGGGCCAACGTCCTGACTTTC. Translation: CASSYMASGANVLTF.

CDR3 loop: CSASPSGGITGELFF. CDR3 coding DNA: TGCAGTGCTAGTCCTAGCGGGGGAATAACCGGGGAGCTGTTTTTT. The V call is TRBV20-1, the J call TRBJ2-2; 10 bases match TRBD2. The CDR3 has 15 residues. Germline-derived CDR1 and CDR2 are DFQATT and SNEGSKA (reference sequence). V lost 3 bases to trimming and J lost 5 bases; unmatched junction nucleotides: 6.

The chain is built from TRBV5-1 and TRBJ2-5; 9 bases fit TRBD1. Germline CDR1 and CDR2: SGHRS and YFSETQ. The CDR3 runs 16 residues. V lost 0 bases and J lost 7; bases outside the gene matches: 10. CDR3 in amino acids: CASSLETGTGQWTQYF. CDR3 nucleotide sequence: TGCGCCAGCAGCTTGGAAACCGGGACAGGGCAATGGACCCAGTACTTC.

The rearrangement links TRBV6-1 to TRBJ2-7, with TRBD2 identical over 8 bases. The germline V gene encodes CDR1 MNHNS and CDR2 SASEGT. This CDR3 has 15 residues. V was clipped by 1 base and J by 2 bases; unmatched bases: 4. The CDR3 region has the DNA TGTGCCAGCAGTGAAGTGCGGGAGGCTACCTACGAGCAGTACTTC. This gives the protein CASSEVREATYEQYF.

V gene TRBV19 combines with J gene TRBJ2-1; TRBD2 agrees at 8 bases. This CDR3 has 15 residues. The ends lost 6 bases at V and 0 bases at J; junction bases unmatched: 4. Germline lookup yields CDR1 LNHDA and CDR2 SQIVND (reference sequence). The CDR3 bases are TGTGCCAGTAGGACGACTAGCGCCTCCTACAATGAGCAGTTCTTC. Translated: CASRTTSASYNEQFF. Filled out from reference TRBV19 and TRBJ2-1, the complete variable domain reads DGGITQSPKYLFRKEGQNVTLSCEQNLNHDAMYWYRQDPGQGLRLIYYSQIVNDFQKGDIAEGYSVSREKKESFPLTVTSAQKNPTAFYLCASRTTSASYNEQFFGPGTRLTVL.

This clone was recorded once. The chain uses TRBV5-8 and TRBJ2-2; D unclear. Germline V gives CDR1 SGHTS, CDR2 YDEGEE. V dropped 1 base and J dropped 7 bases, with 8 bases sitting between them. The CDR3 totals 13 residues. The CDR3 here is CASSLQYDGELFF. In DNA, the CDR3 is TGTGCCAGCAGCTTGCAGTACGACGGGGAGCTGTTTTTT.

The J gene is TRBJ2-1, the V gene TRBV4-3; 7 positions agree with TRBD1. Looked up from germline, CDR1 is LGHNA and CDR2 is YSLEER. The CDR3 contains 15 residues. V was clipped by 1 base and J by 4 bases; unmatched bases: 4. The CDR3 loop is CASSQGWDRYNEQFF. The CDR3 coding sequence is TGCGCCAGCAGCCAAGGTTGGGACAGATACAATGAGCAGTTCTTC.

CDR3: CASSPLLQGIEVAFF. The CDR3, as DNA: TGTGCCAGCAGCCCTCTCCTACAGGGGATCGAGGTGGCTTTCTTT. The V and J genes are TRBV9 and TRBJ1-1; 7 bases are shared with TRBD1. Germline lookup yields CDR1 SGDLS and CDR2 YYNGEE. This CDR3 comprises 15 residues. The V segment lost 4 bases and the J segment 11 bases; nucleotides outside the gene matches: 17.

The chain links TRBV28 to TRBJ2-2; 7 bases are a match to TRBD1. Losses at the gene ends were 4 bases for V and 5 bases for J; bases not matched to a gene: 4. The germline V gene encodes CDR1 MDHEN and CDR2 SYDVKM. This CDR3 is 14 amino acids long. CDR3 DNA: TGTGCCAGCAGTTACTCGGACAGGACCGGGGAGCTGTTTTTT. Protein: CASSYSDRTGELFF.

The rearrangement joins TRBV7-2 to TRBJ1-4, with D possibly TRBD1 on 6 matching bases. The CDR3 loop spans 16 amino acids. Germline values: CDR1 SGHTA, CDR2 FQGNSA. V shed 3 bases and J shed 1 base, with 12 bases lying between them. CDR3 DNA sequence: TGTGCCAGCAGCTTTCCGAAACAGGGAACTAATGAAAAACTGTTTTTT. This gives the protein CASSFPKQGTNEKLFF.

CDR3 sequence: CASSQDRDGGAYEQFF. CDR3 DNA sequence: TGCGCCAGCAGCCAAGATCGGGACGGGGGGGCATATGAGCAGTTCTTC. The V call is TRBV4-3, the J call TRBJ2-1, with 8 bases matching TRBD2. The CDR3 runs 16 residues. CDR1 and CDR2 from the germline V gene are LGHNA and YSLEER. J was trimmed by 8 bases and V by 0 bases; bases with no gene match: 9.